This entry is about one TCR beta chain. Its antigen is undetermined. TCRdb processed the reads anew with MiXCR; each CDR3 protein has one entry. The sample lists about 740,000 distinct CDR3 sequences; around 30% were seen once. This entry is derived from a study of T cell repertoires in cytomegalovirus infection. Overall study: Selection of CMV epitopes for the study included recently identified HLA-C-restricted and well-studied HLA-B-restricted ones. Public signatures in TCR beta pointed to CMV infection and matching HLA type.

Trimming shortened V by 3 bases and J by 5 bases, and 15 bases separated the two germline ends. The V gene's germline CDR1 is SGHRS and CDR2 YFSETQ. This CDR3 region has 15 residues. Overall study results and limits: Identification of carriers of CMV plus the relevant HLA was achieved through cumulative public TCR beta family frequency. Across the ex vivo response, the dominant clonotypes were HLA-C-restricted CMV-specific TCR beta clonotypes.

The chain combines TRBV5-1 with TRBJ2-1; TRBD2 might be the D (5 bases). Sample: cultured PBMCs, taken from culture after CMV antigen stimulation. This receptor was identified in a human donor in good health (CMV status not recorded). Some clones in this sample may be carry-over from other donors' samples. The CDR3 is CASSSWTRVDNEQFF. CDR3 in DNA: TGCGCCAGCAGCTCCTGGACTCGAGTCGACAATGAGCAGTTCTTC.